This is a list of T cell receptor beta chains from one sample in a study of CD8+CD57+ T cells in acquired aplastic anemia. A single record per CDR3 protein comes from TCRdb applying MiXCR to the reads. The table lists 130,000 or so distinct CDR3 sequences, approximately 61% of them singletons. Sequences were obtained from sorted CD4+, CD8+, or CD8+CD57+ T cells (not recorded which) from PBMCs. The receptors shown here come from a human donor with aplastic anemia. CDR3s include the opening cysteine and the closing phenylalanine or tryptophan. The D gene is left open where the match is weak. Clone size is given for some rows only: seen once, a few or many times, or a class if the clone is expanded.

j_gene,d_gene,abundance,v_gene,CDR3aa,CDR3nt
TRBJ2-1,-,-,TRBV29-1,CSVQHNEQFF,TGCAGCGTTCAACACAATGAGCAGTTCTTC
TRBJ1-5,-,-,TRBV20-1,CSGKAGDISPQHF,TGCAGTGGTAAAGCCGGCGATATCAGTCCCCAGCATTTT
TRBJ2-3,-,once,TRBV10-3,CAISWRGGTDTQYF,TGTGCCATCTCGTGGCGGGGAGGCACAGATACGCAGTATTTT
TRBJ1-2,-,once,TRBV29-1,CSVGNIDPAYGYTF,TGCAGCGTCGGCAACATAGATCCCGCCTATGGCTACACCTTC
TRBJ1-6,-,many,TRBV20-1,CSASAHRSSYNSPLHF,TGCAGTGCCTCGGCGCATCGGAGCTCCTATAATTCACCCCTCCACTTT
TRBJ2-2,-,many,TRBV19,CASSPTLTNTGELFF,TGTGCCAGTAGTCCGACCCTTACGAACACCGGGGAGCTGTTTTTT
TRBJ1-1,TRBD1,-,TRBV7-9,CASSQGTAQDTEAFF,TGTGCCAGCAGCCAAGGGACAGCTCAGGACACTGAAGCTTTCTTT
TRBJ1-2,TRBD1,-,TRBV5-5,CASSLVATGPLGYTF,TGTGCCAGCAGCTTGGTCGCGACAGGGCCTCTGGGCTACACCTTC
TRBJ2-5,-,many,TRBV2,CASSVPRRETQYF,TGTGCCAGCAGTGTACCCCGGAGGGAGACCCAGTACTTC
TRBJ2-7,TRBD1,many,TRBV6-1,CASRSGQLSSYEQYF,TGTGCCAGCAGGTCGGGACAGCTGAGCTCCTACGAGCAGTACTTC
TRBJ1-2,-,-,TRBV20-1,CSARDREDYGYTF,TGCAGTGCTAGAGACAGGGAAGACTATGGCTACACCTTC
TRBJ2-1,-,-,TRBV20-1,CSARDFAGILDEQFF,TGCAGTGCTAGAGATTTTGCAGGGATTCTAGATGAGCAGTTCTTC
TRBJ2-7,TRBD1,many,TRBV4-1,CASSQGSVWQGAYEQYF,TGCGCCAGCAGCCAAGGCTCCGTCTGGCAGGGGGCCTACGAGCAGTACTTC
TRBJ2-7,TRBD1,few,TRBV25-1,CASREGQGTSYEQYF,TGTGCCAGCAGGGAGGGACAGGGGACTTCCTACGAGCAGTACTTC
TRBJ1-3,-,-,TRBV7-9,CASSLGVNTIYF,TGTGCCAGCAGCTTAGGGGTAAACACCATATATTTT
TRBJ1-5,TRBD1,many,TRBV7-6,CASSNDRVMSQPQHF,TGTGCCAGCAGCAACGACAGGGTGATGAGTCAGCCCCAGCATTTT
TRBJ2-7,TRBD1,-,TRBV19,CASSQGQERAYEQYF,TGTGCCAGCAGCCAGGGACAGGAAAGGGCCTACGAGCAGTACTTC
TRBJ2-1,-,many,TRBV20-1,CSARGLGQVLMDEQFF,TGCAGTGCTAGAGGACTAGGGCAGGTATTAATGGATGAGCAGTTCTTC
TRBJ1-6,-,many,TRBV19,CASPHRESSYNSPLHF,TGTGCCAGCCCCCATAGGGAAAGTTCCTATAATTCACCCCTCCACTTT
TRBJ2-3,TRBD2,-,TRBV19,CASSILAGRTDTQYF,TGTGCCAGTAGTATTTTAGCGGGACGCACAGATACGCAGTATTTT
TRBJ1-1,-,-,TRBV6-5,CASSYSDEAFF,TGTGCCAGCAGTTATTCGGATGAAGCTTTCTTT
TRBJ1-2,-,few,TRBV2,CASMGQGGGYTF,TGTGCCAGCATGGGGCAGGGAGGGGGCTACACCTTC
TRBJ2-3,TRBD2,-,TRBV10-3,CAISEPGLAGTQYF,TGTGCCATCAGTGAGCCGGGACTAGCCGGTACGCAGTATTTT
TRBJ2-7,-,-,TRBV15,CATSRGSHTAYEQYF,TGTGCCACCAGCAGGGGATCTCATACAGCCTACGAGCAGTACTTC
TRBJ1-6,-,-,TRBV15,CATSRDGGGLSPLHF,TGTGCCACCAGCAGAGATGGTGGGGGTCTCTCACCCCTCCACTTT
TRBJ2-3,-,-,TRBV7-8,CASSKGRPDTQYF,TGTGCCAGCAGCAAGGGACGCCCAGATACGCAGTATTTT
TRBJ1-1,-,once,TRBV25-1,CASSAGIMNTEAFF,TGTGCCAGCAGTGCAGGGATTATGAACACTGAAGCTTTCTTT
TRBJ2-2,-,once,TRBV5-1,CASSTGTVGTGELFF,TGCGCCAGCAGCACTGGGACCGTGGGAACCGGGGAGCTGTTTTTT
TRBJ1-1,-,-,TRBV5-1,CASSLRGDTEAFF,TGCGCCAGCAGTTTAAGAGGGGACACTGAAGCTTTCTTT
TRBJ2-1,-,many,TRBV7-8,CASSLEVIARNEQFF,TGTGCCAGCAGCTTAGAGGTAATAGCTCGAAATGAGCAGTTCTTC
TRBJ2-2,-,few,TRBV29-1,CSVESGGNTGELFF,TGCAGCGTTGAAAGTGGCGGGAACACCGGGGAGCTGTTTTTT
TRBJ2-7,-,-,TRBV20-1,CSARDRGRASGKQYF,TGCAGTGCTAGGGATAGGGGGAGGGCCTCCGGCAAGCAGTACTTC
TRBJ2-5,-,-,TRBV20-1,CSATRRETQYF,TGCAGTGCTACTAGACGGGAGACCCAGTACTTC
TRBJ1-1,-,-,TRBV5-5,CASSLQSSYEAFF,TGTGCCAGCAGCTTACAGTCCTCCTACGAAGCTTTCTTT
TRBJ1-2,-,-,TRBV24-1,CATSDSRGFGYTF,TGTGCCACCAGTGATTCGAGGGGGTTTGGCTACACCTTC
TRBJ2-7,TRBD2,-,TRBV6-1,CASPGRGGGLYEQYF,TGTGCCAGCCCCGGACGGGGGGGAGGCCTTTACGAGCAGTACTTC
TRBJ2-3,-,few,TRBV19,CASSMGQGTDTQYF,TGTGCCAGTAGTATGGGTCAGGGCACAGATACGCAGTATTTT
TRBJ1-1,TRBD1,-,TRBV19,CASSSPGTGGPEAFF,TGTGCCAGTAGTTCCCCGGGGACAGGGGGGCCTGAAGCTTTCTTT
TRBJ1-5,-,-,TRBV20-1,CSARQADQPQHF,TGCAGTGCAAGACAGGCAGATCAGCCCCAGCATTTT
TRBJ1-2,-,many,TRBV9,CASNALVQGNYGYTF,TGTGCCAGCAACGCTCTAGTACAGGGTAACTATGGCTACACCTTC
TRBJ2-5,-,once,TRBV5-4,CASSLPQGMRETQYF,TGTGCCAGCAGCTTGCCACAGGGCATGAGAGAGACCCAGTACTTC
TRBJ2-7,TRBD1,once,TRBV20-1,CSAWTGGLDEQNF,TGCAGTGCCTGGACAGGGGGCTTAGACGAGCAGAACTTC
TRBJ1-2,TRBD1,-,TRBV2,CASIGQGSSGGYTF,TGTGCCAGCATCGGACAGGGGAGTTCGGGTGGCTACACCTTC
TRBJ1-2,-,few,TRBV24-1,CATSDPGPNYGYTF,TGTGCCACCAGTGATCCGGGACCCAACTATGGCTACACCTTC
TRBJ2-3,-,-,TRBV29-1,CSVVPDRTSTDTQYF,TGCAGCGTTGTTCCGGACAGGACTAGCACAGATACGCAGTACTTT
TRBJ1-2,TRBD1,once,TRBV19,CASRRQGGYGYTF,TGTGCCAGTAGGCGACAGGGCGGCTATGGCTACACCTTC
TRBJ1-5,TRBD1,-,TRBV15,CATSRGGQSDSNQPQHF,TGTGCCACCAGCAGGGGGGGACAGAGTGATAGCAATCAGCCCCAGCATTTT
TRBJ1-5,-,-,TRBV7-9,CASSLNSNQPQHF,TGTGCCAGCAGCTTAAATAGCAATCAGCCCCAGCATTTT
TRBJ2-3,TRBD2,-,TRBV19,CASTVGRSTDTQYF,TGTGCCAGTACCGTCGGGAGGTCGACAGATACGCAGTATTTT
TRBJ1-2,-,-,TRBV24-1,CATSDPGGYGYTF,TGTGCCACCAGTGATCCTGGAGGCTATGGCTACACCTTC
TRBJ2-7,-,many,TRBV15,CATSVQQGPYEQYF,TGTGCCACCAGCGTCCAACAGGGCCCCTACGAGCAGTACTTC
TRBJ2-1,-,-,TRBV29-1,CSVGGKVGGADYNEQFF,TGCAGCGTTGGAGGCAAAGTGGGGGGGGCGGACTACAATGAGCAGTTCTTC
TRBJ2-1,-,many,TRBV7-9,CASSPKWNEQFF,TGTGCCAGCAGCCCCAAGTGGAATGAGCAGTTCTTC